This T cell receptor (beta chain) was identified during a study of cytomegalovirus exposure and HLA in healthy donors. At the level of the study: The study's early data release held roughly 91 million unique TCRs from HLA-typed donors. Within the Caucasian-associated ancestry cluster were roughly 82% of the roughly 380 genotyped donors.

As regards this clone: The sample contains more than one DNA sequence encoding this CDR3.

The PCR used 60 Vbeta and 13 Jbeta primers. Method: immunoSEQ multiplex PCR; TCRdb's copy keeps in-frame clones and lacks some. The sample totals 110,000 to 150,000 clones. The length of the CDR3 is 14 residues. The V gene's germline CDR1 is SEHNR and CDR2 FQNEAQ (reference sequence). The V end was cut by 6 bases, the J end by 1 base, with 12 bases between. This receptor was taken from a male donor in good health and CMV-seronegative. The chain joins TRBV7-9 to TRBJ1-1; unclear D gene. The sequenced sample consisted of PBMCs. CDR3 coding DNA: TGTGCCAGCAGTCCCCTGGGAGGGAACACTGAAGCTTTCTTT. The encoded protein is CASSPLGGNTEAFF.